Below, 18 T cell receptor beta chains from the same sample are listed, as sequenced in a study of blood T cells in healthy people across ages (dated by TCRdb to about 2015). The library was built by means of 5' RACE. Sequenced on an Illumina HiSeq 2500. The second PCR ran for about 6 to 11 cycles and used a J-beta primer mix along with a sample-barcoded 5' primer. TCRdb ran its own pipeline on the public reads, namely fastp trimming at Q25 and MiXCR clone calling, and kept in-frame beta chains. Rows matching on CDR3 protein sequence are summarized as one entry with the most common DNA and genes. Here the sample has approximately 770,000 distinct CDR3 sequences; 58% occur a single time. The ten largest make up approximately 23% of the sample. The material sequenced was blood. The receptors originated from a man under 40 in good health.

This clonotype was seen a handful of times. The rearrangement uses TRBV5-1 and TRBJ1-2, with D possibly TRBD1 on 6 matching bases. V shed 3 bases and J shed 4 bases, with 13 bases lying between them. Per germline, CDR1 SGHRS and CDR2 YFSETQ. The CDR3 has 14 residues. This CDR3 is CASSSDSPFYGYTF. As DNA, the CDR3 is TGCGCCAGCAGCTCGGACAGCCCCTTCTATGGCTACACCTTC.

CDR3 amino acids: CSALVGERYNEQFF. As DNA, the CDR3 is TGCAGTGCCCTGGTGGGGGAGAGGTACAATGAGCAGTTCTTC. The genes are TRBV20-1 and TRBJ2-1, with D perhaps given as TRBD1 or TRBD2 (5 bases each). The length of the CDR3 is 14 residues. Per the germline V gene, CDR1 is DFQATT and CDR2 is SNEGSKA (reference sequence). Deletions cut 6 bases from V and 4 bases from J, with 16 bases between.

The J gene is TRBJ2-1, the V gene TRBV19; D is unresolved. This CDR3 contains 14 residues. Germline CDR1 is LNHDA and CDR2 is SQIVND (reference sequence). Trimming took off 0 bases at V and 11 bases at J, with 14 bases between the two ends. The CDR3 protein is CASSIDRAEWKQFF. DNA of the CDR3: TGTGCCAGTAGTATAGATCGGGCGGAGTGGAAGCAGTTCTTC. The whole variable domain, remainder taken from reference TRBV19 and TRBJ2-1, is DGGITQSPKYLFRKEGQNVTLSCEQNLNHDAMYWYRQDPGQGLRLIYYSQIVNDFQKGDIAEGYSVSREKKESFPLTVTSAQKNPTAFYLCASSIDRAEWKQFFGPGTRLTVL.

The chain carries TRBV6-5 and TRBJ1-1; D perhaps matches TRBD1 (5 bases). V dropped 0 bases and J dropped 1 base, with 9 bases sitting between them. CDR1 MNHEY and CDR2 SVGAGI come from the germline V gene. The CDR3 is 15 amino acids. CDR3 amino acids: CASSYSMTENTEAFF. CDR3 nucleotides: TGTGCCAGCAGTTACTCGATGACAGAGAACACTGAAGCTTTCTTT.

The rearrangement uses TRBV12-3 or TRBV12-4 and TRBJ2-1; 8 positions match TRBD2. The length of the CDR3 is 15 residues. The V and J ends lost 4 bases and 9 bases, in that order; junction bases with no gene match: 11. CDR3 region: CASSSGLAGLGEQFF. The CDR3 coding sequence is TGTGCCAGCAGTTCAGGACTAGCTGGGTTGGGTGAGCAGTTCTTC.

The chain recombines TRBV4-2 with TRBJ2-5; TRBD2 is a possible D gene (6 bases). Trimming took 4 bases from V and 5 from J, leaving 11 bases between them. The CDR3 totals 13 residues. Looked up from germline, CDR1 is LGHNA and CDR2 is YNFKEQ. Written as DNA, the CDR3 is TGTGCCAGCAGCCGGGTCCTAGCGGAGACCCAGTACTTC. This gives the protein CASSRVLAETQYF.

The chain's CDR3 is CASSLGGRQNEQFF. The CDR3 coding sequence is TGTGCCAGCAGCTTAGGCGGGAGGCAAAATGAGCAGTTCTTC. The chain recombines TRBV7-3 with TRBJ2-1; 8 bases agree with TRBD2. This CDR3 contains 14 residues. The V and J ends lost 2 bases and 7 bases, in that order; junction bases with no gene match: 4. CDR1 and CDR2 from the germline V gene are SGHTA and FQGTGA.

This chain links TRBV6-1 with TRBJ2-4; 7 bases fit TRBD1. J was trimmed by 0 bases and V by 7 bases; bases with no gene match: 15. The CDR3 loop spans 18 amino acids. Per germline, CDR1 MNHNS and CDR2 SASEGT. CDR3 in amino acids: CASNGQVGNPIAKNIQYF. CDR3 DNA: TGTGCCAGCAATGGACAGGTCGGAAACCCTATAGCCAAAAACATTCAGTACTTC.

This clonotype came up a few times. The rearrangement uses TRBV20-1 and TRBJ2-7, with D perhaps TRBD1 or TRBD2 (6 bases each). V dropped 6 bases and J dropped 3 bases, with 18 bases sitting between them. CDR1 is DFQATT and CDR2 is SNEGSKA in the germline V gene (reference sequence). This CDR3 spans 14 amino acids. The CDR3 here is CSAIQGLVDYEQYF. CDR3 sequence (DNA): TGCAGTGCGATACAGGGACTCGTGGACTACGAGCAGTACTTC.

The chain has TRBV12-3 or TRBV12-4 and TRBJ1-5; no firm D call. CDR3 size: 15 residues. V was shortened by 7 bases and J by 7 bases, with 20 bases between the two germline ends. The CDR3 spells CASIRSGSTTQPQHF. Here the CDR3 DNA reads TGTGCCAGCATTCGGAGTGGCTCCACTACCCAGCCCCAGCATTTT.

This clonotype was observed a few times. V usage is TRBV10-3 and J usage is TRBJ2-7; TRBD1 or TRBD2 may be the D gene (6 bases each). The germline V gene has CDR1 ENHRY and CDR2 SYGVKD. Trimming shortened V by 2 bases and J by 3 bases, and 20 bases separated the two germline ends. This CDR3 region has 17 residues. CDR3 DNA sequence: TGTGCCATCAGTGAGAGGGGGGCAGGAACCAAAAACTACGAGCAGTACTTC. This codes for CAISERGAGTKNYEQYF.

This clonotype has only one observation. V gene TRBV7-2 combines with J gene TRBJ2-3; 9 nucleotides align to TRBD2. V dropped 2 bases and J dropped 5; count of bases not matched to a gene: 5. The CDR3 is 15 amino acids. CDR1 and CDR2 from the germline V gene are SGHTA and FQGNSA. The CDR3 is CASSLNSGRQDTQYF. CDR3 sequence (DNA): TGTGCCAGCAGCTTAAATAGCGGGAGACAAGATACGCAGTATTTT.

This clonotype was counted between two and nine times. The chain couples TRBV20-1 to TRBJ2-7, with TRBD2 matching over 12 bases. The CDR3 length is 17 residues. From germline, CDR1 is DFQATT and CDR2 SNEGSKA (reference sequence). With V trimmed by 6 bases and J by 4 bases, 16 bases remained unmatched. CDR3 sequence reads: CSALRLAGARNKYEQYF. DNA for the CDR3: TGCAGTGCACTACGACTAGCGGGGGCCCGGAACAAATACGAGCAGTACTTC.

The chain combines TRBV2 with TRBJ1-1, with no clear D. CDR1 SNHLY and CDR2 FYNNEI come from the germline V gene. V shed 5 bases and J shed 3 bases, with 13 bases lying between them. The length of the CDR3 is 14 residues. CDR3 nucleotides: TGTGCCAGCAGTCCCTTCGCGGACCACACTGAAGCTTTCTTT. Translating it yields CASSPFADHTEAFF.

For the CDR3, the DNA is TGTGCCAGCAGCGGTTTGGAGACTAGCAATCAGCCCCAGCATTTT. Residues: CASSGLETSNQPQHF. The gene calls are TRBV4-2 and TRBJ1-5, with D hard to call. The length of the CDR3 is 15 residues. From germline, CDR1 is LGHNA and CDR2 YNFKEQ. The V and J ends lost 5 bases and 0 bases respectively, with 11 bases between them.

The chain recombines TRBV6-1 with TRBJ2-4, with unresolved D. TRBJ2-5 matches the DNA end more closely, so the J call is doubtful. Germline CDR1 reads MNHNS; CDR2 reads SASEGT. This CDR3 spans 15 amino acids. The CDR3, as DNA: TGTGCCAGCAGGACCCGGCCTGGGCGCCAAGAGACCCAGTACTTC. It specifies CASRTRPGRQETQYF.

The rearrangement joins TRBV2 to TRBJ2-5; TRBD1 agrees at 8 bases. Trimming removed 7 bases from V and 2 bases from J; junction bases left unmatched: 3. The CDR3 totals 13 residues. Germline CDR1 and CDR2: SNHLY and FYNNEI. The CDR3 DNA sequence: TGTGCCAGCACCGGGACAGGTCAAGAGACCCAGTACTTC. This translates into CASTGTGQETQYF.

In its sample, this clonotype was seen a few times. V gene TRBV6-6 combines with J gene TRBJ2-1, with 9 bases fitting TRBD2. With V trimmed by 6 bases and J by 3 bases, 3 bases remained unmatched. Germline CDR1 is MNHNY and CDR2 is SVGAGI (reference sequence). This CDR3 has 14 residues. The CDR3 protein is CASRSSGIYNEQFF. CDR3 in DNA: TGTGCCAGCAGGTCTAGCGGGATCTACAATGAGCAGTTCTTC.